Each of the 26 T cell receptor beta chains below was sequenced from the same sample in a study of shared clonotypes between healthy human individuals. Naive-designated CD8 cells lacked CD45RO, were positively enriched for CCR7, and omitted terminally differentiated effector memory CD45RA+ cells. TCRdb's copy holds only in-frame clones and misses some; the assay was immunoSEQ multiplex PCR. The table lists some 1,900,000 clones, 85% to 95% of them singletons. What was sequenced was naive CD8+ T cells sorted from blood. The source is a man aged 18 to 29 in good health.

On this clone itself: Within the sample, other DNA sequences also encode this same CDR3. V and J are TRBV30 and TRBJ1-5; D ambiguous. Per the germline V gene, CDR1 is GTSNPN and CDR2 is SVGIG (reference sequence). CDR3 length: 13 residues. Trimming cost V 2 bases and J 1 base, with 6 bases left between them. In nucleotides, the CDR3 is TGTGCCTGGAGTATCGACAGCAATCAGCCCCAGCATTTT. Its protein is CAWSIDSNQPQHF.

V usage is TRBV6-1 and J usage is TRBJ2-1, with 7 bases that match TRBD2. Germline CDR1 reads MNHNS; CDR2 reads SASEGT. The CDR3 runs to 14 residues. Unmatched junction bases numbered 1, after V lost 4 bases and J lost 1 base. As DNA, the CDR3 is TGTGCCAGCAGTGGGGAGGGGTCCTACAATGAGCAGTTCTTC. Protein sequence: CASSGEGSYNEQFF.

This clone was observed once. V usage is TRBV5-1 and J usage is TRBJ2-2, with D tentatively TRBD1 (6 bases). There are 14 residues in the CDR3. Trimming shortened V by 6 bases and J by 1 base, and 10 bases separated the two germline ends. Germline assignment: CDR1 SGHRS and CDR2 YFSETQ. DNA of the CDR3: TGCGCCAGCAACCGGGGACAGAACACCGGGGAGCTGTTTTTT. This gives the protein CASNRGQNTGELFF. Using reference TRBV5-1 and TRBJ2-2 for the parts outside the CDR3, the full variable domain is KAGVTQTPRYLIKTRGQQVTLSCSPISGHRSVSWYQQTPGQGLQFLFEYFSETQRNKGNFPGRFSGRQFSNSRSEMNVSTLELGDSALYLCASNRGQNTGELFFGEGSRLTVL.

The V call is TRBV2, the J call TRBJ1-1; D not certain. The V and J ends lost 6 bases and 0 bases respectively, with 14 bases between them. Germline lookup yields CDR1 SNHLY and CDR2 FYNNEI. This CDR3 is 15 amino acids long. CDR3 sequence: CASSPGLGMNTEAFF. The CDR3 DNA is TGTGCCAGCAGCCCTGGACTGGGGATGAACACTGAAGCTTTCTTT.

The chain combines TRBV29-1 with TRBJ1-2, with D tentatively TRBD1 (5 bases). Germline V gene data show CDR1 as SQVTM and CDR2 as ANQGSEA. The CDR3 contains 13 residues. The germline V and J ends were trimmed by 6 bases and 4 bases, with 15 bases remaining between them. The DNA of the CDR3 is TGCAGCGTCCAGACAGAACGAGGCTATGGCTACACCTTC. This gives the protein CSVQTERGYGYTF.

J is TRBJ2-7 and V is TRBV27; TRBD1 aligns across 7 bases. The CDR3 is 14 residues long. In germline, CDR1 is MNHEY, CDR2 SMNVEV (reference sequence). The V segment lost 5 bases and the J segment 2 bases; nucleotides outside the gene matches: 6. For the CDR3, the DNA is TGTGCCAGCAGTGCCTTCGGGACAGCCTACGAGCAGTACTTC. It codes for CASSAFGTAYEQYF.

CDR3: CASSVGTRDTDTQYF. The CDR3 DNA follows: TGTGCCAGCAGCGTAGGCACTAGGGACACAGATACGCAGTATTTT. The chain uses TRBV9 and TRBJ2-3; D possibly corresponds to TRBD2 (5 bases). V was shortened by 0 bases and J by 2 bases, with 10 bases between the two germline ends. Germline assignment: CDR1 SGDLS and CDR2 YYNGEE. This CDR3 has 15 residues.

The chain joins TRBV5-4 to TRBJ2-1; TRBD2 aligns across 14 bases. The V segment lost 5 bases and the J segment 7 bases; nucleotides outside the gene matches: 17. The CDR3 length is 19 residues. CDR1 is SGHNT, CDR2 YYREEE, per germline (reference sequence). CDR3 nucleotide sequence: TGTGCCAGCAGTTGGGACAGGGGTAAAGGGACTAGCGGGAGAAATGAGCAGTTCTTC. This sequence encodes CASSWDRGKGTSGRNEQFF.

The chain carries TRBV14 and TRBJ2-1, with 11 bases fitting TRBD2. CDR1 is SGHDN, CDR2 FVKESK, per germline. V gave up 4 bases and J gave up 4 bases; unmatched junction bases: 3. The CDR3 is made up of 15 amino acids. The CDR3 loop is CASSPVAGGYNEQFF. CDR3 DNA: TGTGCCAGCAGCCCTGTAGCGGGAGGGTACAATGAGCAGTTCTTC.

The CDR3 bases are TGTGCCAGCAGCTGGGGGACAGTTAATCAGCCCCAGCATTTT. Residues: CASSWGTVNQPQHF. The V and J genes are TRBV7-2 and TRBJ1-5; 7 bases map to TRBD1. Germline values: CDR1 SGHTA, CDR2 FQGNSA. The CDR3 has 14 amino acids. The trim removed 4 bases at V and 4 bases at J, leaving 4 bases unmatched.

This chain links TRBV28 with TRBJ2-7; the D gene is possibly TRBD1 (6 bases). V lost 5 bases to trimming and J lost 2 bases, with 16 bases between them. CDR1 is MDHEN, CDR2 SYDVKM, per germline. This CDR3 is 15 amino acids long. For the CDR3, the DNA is TGTGCCAGCAGTATCAGGGGCGTCTTTACCTACGAGCAGTACTTC. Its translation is CASSIRGVFTYEQYF. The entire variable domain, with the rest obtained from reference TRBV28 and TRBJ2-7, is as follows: DVKVTQSSRYLVKRTGEKVFLECVQDMDHENMFWYRQDPGLGLRLIYFSYDVKMKEKGDIPEGYSVSREKKERFSLILESASTNQTSMYLCASSIRGVFTYEQYFGPGTRLTVT.

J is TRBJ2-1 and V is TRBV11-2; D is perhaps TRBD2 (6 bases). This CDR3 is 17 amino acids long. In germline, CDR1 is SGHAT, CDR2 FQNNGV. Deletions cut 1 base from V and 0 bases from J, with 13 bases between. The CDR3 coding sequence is TGTGCCAGCAGCTTAGCGGTCCGGGGGAGCTCCTACAATGAGCAGTTCTTC. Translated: CASSLAVRGSSYNEQFF.

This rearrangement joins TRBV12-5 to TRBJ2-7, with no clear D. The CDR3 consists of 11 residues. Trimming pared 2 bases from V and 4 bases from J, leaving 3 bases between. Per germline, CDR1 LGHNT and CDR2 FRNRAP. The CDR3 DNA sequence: TGTGCTAGTGGTTTGTTGTACGAGCAGTACTTC. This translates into CASGLLYEQYF.

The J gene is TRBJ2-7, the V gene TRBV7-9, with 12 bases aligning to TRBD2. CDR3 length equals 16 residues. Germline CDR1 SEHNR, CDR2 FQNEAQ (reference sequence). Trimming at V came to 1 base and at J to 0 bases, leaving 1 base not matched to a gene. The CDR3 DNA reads TGTGCCAGCAGCTTAGGACTAGCGGGAGACTCCTACGAGCAGTACTTC. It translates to CASSLGLAGDSYEQYF.

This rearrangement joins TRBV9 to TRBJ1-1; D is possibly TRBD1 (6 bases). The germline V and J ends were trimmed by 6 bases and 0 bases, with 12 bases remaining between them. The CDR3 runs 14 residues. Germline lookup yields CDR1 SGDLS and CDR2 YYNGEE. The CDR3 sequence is CASKQDSLNTEAFF. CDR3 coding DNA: TGTGCCAGCAAACAGGACAGCCTGAACACTGAAGCTTTCTTT.

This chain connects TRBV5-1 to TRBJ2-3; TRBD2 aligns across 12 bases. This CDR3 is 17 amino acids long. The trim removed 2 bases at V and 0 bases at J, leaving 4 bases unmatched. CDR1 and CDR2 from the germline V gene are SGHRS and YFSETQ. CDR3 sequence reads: CASSLRTSGASTDTQYF. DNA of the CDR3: TGCGCCAGCAGCTTACGGACTAGCGGGGCTAGCACAGATACGCAGTATTTT.

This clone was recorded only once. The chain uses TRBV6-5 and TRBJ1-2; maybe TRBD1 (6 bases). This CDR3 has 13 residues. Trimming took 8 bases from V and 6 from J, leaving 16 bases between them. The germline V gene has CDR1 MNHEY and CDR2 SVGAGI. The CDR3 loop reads CASLLQGPNGYTF. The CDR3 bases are TGTGCCAGCCTCCTACAGGGTCCTAATGGCTACACCTTC.

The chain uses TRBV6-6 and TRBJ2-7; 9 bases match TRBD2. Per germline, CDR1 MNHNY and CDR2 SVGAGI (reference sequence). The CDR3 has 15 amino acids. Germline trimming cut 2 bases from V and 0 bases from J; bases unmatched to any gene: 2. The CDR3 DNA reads TGTGCCAGCAGTTACGGGCGGGGGGGCTCCTACGAGCAGTACTTC. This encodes CASSYGRGGSYEQYF.

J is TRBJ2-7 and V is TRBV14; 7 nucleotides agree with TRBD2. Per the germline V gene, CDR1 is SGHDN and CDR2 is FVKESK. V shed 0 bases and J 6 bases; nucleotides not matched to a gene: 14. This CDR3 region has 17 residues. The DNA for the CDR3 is TGTGCCAGCAGCCAAGATGTTACGGGAGGATTCGGGAGCGAGCAGTACTTC. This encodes CASSQDVTGGFGSEQYF.

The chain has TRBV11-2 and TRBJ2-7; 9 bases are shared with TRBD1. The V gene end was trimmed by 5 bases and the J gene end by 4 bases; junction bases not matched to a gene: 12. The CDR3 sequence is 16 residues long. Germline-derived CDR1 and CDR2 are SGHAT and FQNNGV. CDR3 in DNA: TGTGCCAGCAGCCCAGGGAGGGGGACAGGGCTATACGAGCAGTACTTC. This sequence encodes CASSPGRGTGLYEQYF. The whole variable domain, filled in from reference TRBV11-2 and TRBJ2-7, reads EAGVAQSPRYKIIEKRQSVAFWCNPISGHATLYWYQQILGQGPKLLIQFQNNGVVDDSQLPKDRFSAERLKGVDSTLKIQPAKLEDSAVYLCASSPGRGTGLYEQYFGPGTRLTVT.

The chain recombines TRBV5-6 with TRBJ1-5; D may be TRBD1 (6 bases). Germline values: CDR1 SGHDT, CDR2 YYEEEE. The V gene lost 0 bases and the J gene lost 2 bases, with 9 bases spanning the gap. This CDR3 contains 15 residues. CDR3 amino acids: CASSLGGHGNQPQHF. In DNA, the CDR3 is TGTGCCAGCAGCTTGGGGGGGCACGGCAATCAGCCCCAGCATTTT.

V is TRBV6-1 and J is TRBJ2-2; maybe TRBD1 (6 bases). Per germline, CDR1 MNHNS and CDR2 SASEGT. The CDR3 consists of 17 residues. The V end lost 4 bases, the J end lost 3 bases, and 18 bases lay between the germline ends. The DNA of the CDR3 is TGTGCCAGCAGTGGGACTCACGTCGGACAGTACACCGGGGAGCTGTTTTTT. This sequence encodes CASSGTHVGQYTGELFF.

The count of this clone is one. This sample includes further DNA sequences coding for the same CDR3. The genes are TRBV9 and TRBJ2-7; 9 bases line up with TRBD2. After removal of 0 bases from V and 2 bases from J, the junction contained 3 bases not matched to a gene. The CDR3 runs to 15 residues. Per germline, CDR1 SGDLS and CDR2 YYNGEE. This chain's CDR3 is CASSVGGGATYEQYF. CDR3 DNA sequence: TGTGCCAGCAGCGTAGGCGGGGGGGCCACCTACGAGCAGTACTTC.

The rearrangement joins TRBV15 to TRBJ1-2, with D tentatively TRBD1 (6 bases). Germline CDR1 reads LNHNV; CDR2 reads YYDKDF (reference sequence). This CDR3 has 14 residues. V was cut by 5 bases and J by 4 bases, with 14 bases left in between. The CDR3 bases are TGTGCCACCAGCCCGGGGGCCGCGGTCTATGGCTACACCTTC. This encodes CATSPGAAVYGYTF.

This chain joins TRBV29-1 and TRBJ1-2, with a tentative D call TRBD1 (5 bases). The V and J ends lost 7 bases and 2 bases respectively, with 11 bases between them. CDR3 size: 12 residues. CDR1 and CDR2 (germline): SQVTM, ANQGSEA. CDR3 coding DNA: TGCAGCGGTTACAGGATCAACTATGGCTACACCTTC. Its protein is CSGYRINYGYTF.

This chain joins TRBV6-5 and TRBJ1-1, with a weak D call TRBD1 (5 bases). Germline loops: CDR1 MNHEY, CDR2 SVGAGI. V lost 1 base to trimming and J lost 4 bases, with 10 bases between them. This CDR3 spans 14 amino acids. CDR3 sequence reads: CASSYFYRSTEAFF. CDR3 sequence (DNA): TGTGCCAGCAGTTACTTTTACAGGAGCACTGAAGCTTTCTTT.